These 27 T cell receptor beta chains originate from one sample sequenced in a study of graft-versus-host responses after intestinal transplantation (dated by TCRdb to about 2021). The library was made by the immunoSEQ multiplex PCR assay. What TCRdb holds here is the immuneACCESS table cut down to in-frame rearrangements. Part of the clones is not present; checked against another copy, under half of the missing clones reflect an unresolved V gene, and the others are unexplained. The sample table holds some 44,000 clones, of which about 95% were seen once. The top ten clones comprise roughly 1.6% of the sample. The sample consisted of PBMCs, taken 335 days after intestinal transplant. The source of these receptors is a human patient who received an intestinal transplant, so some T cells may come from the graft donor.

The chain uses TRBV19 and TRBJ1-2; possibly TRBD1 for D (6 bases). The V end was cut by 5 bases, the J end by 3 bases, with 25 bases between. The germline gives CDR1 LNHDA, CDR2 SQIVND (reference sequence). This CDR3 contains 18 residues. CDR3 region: CASSLTKIRGSPDYGYTF. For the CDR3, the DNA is TGTGCCAGTAGTCTCACAAAGATCAGGGGCAGTCCTGACTATGGCTACACCTTC.

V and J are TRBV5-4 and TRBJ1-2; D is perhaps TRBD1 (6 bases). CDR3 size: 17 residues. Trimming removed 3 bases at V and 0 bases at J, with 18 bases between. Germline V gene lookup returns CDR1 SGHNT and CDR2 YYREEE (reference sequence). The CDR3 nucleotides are TGTGCCAGCAGCTCGGACCGCCGGGACACTCCTAACTATGGCTACACCTTC. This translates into CASSSDRRDTPNYGYTF.

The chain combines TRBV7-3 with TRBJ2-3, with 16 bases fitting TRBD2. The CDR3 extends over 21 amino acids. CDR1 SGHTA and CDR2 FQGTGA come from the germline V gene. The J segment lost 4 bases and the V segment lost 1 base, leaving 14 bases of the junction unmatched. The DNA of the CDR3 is TGTGCCAGCAGCTTAAGGGCTCCGGGACTAGCGGGGGGGCCCGGCGCAGATACGCAGTATTTT. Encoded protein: CASSLRAPGLAGGPGADTQYF.

The CDR3 loop reads CASSLGGGGTEAFF. CDR3 DNA sequence: TGTGCCAGCAGCTTAGGAGGGGGCGGCACTGAAGCTTTCTTT. The rearrangement links TRBV11-2 to TRBJ1-1; TRBD1 matches 7 bases. CDR1 is SGHAT and CDR2 is FQNNGV in the germline V gene. The junction had 3 bases not matched to a gene; V was cut back by 1 base and J by 4 bases. The CDR3 extends over 14 amino acids.

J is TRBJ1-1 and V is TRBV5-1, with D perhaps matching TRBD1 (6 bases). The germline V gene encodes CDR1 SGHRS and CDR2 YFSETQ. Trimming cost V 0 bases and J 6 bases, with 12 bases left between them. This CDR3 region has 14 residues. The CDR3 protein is CASSLEGGPAEAFF. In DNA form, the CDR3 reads TGCGCCAGCAGCTTGGAGGGGGGGCCGGCTGAAGCTTTCTTT.

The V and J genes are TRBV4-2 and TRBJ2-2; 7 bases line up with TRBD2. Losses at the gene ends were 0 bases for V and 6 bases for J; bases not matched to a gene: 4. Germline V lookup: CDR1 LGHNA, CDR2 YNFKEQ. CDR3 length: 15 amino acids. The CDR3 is CASSQDQGGAGELFF. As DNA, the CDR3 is TGTGCCAGCAGCCAAGATCAGGGAGGGGCCGGGGAGCTGTTTTTT.

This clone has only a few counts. The CDR3 region is CASSRDSTPSYEQYF. In nucleotides, the CDR3 is TGTGCCAGCAGCCGGGACAGCACTCCCTCCTACGAGCAGTACTTC. The chain has TRBV6-1 and TRBJ2-7; 7 bases align to TRBD1. V gave up 6 bases and J gave up 0 bases; unmatched junction bases: 8. The CDR3 runs 15 residues. CDR1 is MNHNS, CDR2 SASEGT, per germline.

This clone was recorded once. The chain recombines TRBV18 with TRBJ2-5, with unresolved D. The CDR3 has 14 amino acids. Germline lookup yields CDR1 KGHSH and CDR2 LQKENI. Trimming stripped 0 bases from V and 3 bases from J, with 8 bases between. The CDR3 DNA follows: TGTGCCAGCTCACCACCATCAAAGGAAGAGACCCAGTACTTC. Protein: CASSPPSKEETQYF.

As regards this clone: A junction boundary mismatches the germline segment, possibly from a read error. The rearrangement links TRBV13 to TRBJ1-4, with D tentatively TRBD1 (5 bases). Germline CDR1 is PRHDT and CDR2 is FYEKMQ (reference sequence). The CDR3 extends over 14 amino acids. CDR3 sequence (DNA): TGTGCCAGCAGCCTAGGGGATTCTAATGAAAAACTGTTTTTT. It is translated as CASSLGDSNEKLFF.

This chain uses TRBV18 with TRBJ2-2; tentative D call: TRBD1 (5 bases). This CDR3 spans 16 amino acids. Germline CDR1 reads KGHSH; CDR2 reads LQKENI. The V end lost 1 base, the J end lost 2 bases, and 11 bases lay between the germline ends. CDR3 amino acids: CASSPLVRTNTGELFF. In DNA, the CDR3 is TGTGCCAGCTCACCACTTGTTCGGACAAACACCGGGGAGCTGTTTTTT.

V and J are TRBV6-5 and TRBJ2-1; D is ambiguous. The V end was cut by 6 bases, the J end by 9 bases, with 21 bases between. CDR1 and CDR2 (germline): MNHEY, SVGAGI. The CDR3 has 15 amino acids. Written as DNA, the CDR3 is TGTGCCAGCAGGACCCGCATTAGAGATGAATCTGAGCAGTTCTTC. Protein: CASRTRIRDESEQFF.

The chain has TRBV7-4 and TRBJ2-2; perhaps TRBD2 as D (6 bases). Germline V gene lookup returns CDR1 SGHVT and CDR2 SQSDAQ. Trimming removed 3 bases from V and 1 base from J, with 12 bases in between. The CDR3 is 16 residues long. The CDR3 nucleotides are TGTGCCAGCAGCTTTAAGGGACTTAAGAACACCGGGGAGCTGTTTTTT. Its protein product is CASSFKGLKNTGELFF.

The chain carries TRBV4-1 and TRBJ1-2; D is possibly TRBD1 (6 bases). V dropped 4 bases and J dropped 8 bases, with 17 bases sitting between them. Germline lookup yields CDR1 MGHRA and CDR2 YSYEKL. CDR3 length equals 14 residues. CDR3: CASSPLGGAPGYTF. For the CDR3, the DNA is TGCGCCAGCAGCCCCCTTGGGGGGGCTCCCGGCTACACCTTC.

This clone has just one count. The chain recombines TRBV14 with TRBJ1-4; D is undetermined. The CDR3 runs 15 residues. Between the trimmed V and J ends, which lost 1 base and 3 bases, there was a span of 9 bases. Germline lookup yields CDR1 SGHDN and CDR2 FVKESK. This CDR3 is CASSQGAGPNEKLFF. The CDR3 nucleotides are TGTGCCAGCAGCCAAGGGGCAGGCCCTAATGAAAAACTGTTTTTT.

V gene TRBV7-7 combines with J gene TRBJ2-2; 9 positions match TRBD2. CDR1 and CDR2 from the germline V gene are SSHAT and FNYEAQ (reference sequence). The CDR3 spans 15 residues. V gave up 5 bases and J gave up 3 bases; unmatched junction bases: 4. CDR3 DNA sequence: TGTGCCAGCAGCCGCGGGGGGGTGGACACCGGGGAGCTGTTTTTT. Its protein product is CASSRGGVDTGELFF.

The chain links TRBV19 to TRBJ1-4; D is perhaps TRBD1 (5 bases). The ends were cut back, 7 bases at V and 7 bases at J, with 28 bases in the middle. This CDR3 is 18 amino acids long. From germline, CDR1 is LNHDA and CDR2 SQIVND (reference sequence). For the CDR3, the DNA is TGTGCCAGTACCCCCGCGCAGGGAAGAGTTCGAGGAGGTGAAAAACTGTTTTTT. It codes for CASTPAQGRVRGGEKLFF.

Written as DNA, the CDR3 is TGTGCCAGCAGCCCCTCGACAGGGGTGGGGAGCTCCTACAATGAGCAGTTCTTC. Encoded protein: CASSPSTGVGSSYNEQFF. The chain joins TRBV5-4 to TRBJ2-1, with TRBD1 identical over 8 bases. The CDR3 totals 18 residues. J lost 0 bases, V lost 4 bases, and 12 bases had no gene match. Germline CDR1 SGHNT, CDR2 YYREEE (reference sequence). Variable domain in full (rest from reference TRBV5-4 and TRBJ2-1): ETGVTQSPTHLIKTRGQQVTLRCSSQSGHNTVSWYQQALGQGPQFIFQYYREEENGRGNFPPRFSGLQFPNYSSELNVNALELDDSALYLCASSPSTGVGSSYNEQFFGPGTRLTVL.

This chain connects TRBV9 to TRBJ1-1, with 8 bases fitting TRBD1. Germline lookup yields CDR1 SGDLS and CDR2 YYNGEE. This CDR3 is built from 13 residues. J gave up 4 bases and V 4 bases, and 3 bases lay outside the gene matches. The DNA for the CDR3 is TGTGCCAGCAGCTTTACAGGGGGCACTGAAGCTTTCTTT. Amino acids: CASSFTGGTEAFF. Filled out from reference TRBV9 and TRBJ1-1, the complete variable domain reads DSGVTQTPKHLITATGQRVTLRCSPRSGDLSVYWYQQSLDQGLQFLIQYYNGEERAKGNILERFSAQQFPDLHSELNLSSLELGDSALYFCASSFTGGTEAFFGQGTRLTVV.

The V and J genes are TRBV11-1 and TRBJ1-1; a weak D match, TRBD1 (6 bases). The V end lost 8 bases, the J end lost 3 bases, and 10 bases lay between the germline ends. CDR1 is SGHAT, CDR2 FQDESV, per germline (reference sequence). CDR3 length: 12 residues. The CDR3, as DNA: TGTGCCAGCGGGGGGGGCGACACTGAAGCTTTCTTT. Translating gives CASGGGDTEAFF. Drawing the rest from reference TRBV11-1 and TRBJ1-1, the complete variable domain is EAEVAQSPRYKITEKSQAVAFWCDPISGHATLYWYRQILGQGPELLVQFQDESVVDDSQLPKDRFSAERLKGVDSTLKIQPAELGDSAMYLCASGGGDTEAFFGQGTRLTVV.

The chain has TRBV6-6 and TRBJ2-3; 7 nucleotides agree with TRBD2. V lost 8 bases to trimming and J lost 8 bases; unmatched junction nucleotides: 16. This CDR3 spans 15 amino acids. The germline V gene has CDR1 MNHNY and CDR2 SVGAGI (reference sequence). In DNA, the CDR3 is TGTGCCAGCCATCCGGGGGGAAGCCGTACGGCTACGCAGTATTTT. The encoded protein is CASHPGGSRTATQYF.

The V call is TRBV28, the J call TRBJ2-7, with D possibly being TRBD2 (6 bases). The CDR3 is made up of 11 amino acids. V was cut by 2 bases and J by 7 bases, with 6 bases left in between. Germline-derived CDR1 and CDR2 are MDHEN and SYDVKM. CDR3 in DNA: TGTGCCAGCAGTTTAGGGGGGGAGCAGTACTTC. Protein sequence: CASSLGGEQYF.

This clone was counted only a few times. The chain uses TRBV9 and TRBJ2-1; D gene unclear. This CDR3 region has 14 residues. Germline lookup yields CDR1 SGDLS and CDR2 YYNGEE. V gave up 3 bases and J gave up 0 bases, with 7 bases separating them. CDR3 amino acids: CASSASGSYNEQFF. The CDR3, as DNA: TGTGCCAGCAGCGCGAGTGGCTCCTACAATGAGCAGTTCTTC.

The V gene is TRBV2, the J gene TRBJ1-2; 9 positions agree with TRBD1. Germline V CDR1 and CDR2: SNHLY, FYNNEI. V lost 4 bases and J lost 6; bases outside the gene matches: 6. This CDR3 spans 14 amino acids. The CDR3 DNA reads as TGTGCCAGCAGTGTACGGACAGGGGATGATGGCTACACCTTC. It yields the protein CASSVRTGDDGYTF.

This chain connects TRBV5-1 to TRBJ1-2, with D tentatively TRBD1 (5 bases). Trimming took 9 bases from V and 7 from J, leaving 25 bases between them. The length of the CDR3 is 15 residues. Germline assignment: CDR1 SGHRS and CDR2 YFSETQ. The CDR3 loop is CAIPFDSLVLAGYTF. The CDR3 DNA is TGCGCCATTCCGTTCGACAGCCTAGTTCTTGCTGGCTACACCTTC. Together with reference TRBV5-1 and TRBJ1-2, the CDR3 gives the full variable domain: KAGVTQTPRYLIKTRGQQVTLSCSPISGHRSVSWYQQTPGQGLQFLFEYFSETQRNKGNFPGRFSGRQFSNSRSEMNVSTLELGDSALYLCAIPFDSLVLAGYTFGSGTRLTVV.

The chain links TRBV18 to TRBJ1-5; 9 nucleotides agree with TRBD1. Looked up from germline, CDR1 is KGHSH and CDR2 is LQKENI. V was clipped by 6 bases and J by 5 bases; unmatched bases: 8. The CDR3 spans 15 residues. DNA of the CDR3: TGTGCCAGCTCGGAACGGACAGGGGCTGATCAGCCCCAGCATTTT. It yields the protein CASSERTGADQPQHF. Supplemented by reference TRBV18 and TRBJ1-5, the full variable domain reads NAGVMQNPRHLVRRRGQEARLRCSPMKGHSHVYWYRQLPEEGLKFMVYLQKENIIDESGMPKERFSAEFPKEGPSILRIQQVVRGDSAAYFCASSERTGADQPQHFGDGTRLSIL.

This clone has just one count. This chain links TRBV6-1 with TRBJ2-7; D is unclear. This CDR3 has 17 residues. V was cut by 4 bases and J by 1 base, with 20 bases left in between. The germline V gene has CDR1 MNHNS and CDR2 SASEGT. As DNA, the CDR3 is TGTGCCAGCAGTGCACAAAGCATGGGGTTTTGGTCCTACGAGCAGTACTTC. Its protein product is CASSAQSMGFWSYEQYF.

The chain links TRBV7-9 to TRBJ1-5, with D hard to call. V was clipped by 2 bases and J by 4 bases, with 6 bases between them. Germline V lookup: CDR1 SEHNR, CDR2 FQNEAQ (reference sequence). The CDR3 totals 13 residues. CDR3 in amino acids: CASSLYQNQPQHF. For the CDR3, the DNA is TGTGCCAGCAGCTTATATCAGAATCAGCCCCAGCATTTT.